One sample yielded the 27 T cell receptor beta chains listed below, sequenced in a study of blood T cells in healthy people across ages. A second PCR of about 7 to 11 cycles used a sample-barcoded 5' primer and a J-beta primer mix. Via MiXCR, TCRdb re-called the 5' RACE reads, giving one row per CDR3 protein. The sample includes 450,000 to 650,000 distinct CDR3 sequences, less than 25% of them seen just once. This sample also appeared in a second study, on T cells of mothers and their children.

Sequences were obtained from blood. The receptor source for this set is a boy aged 10-17 years in good health.

This clonotype has a handful of counts. The J gene is TRBJ1-1, the V gene TRBV20-1; the D is unclear. There are 16 residues in the CDR3. V lost 0 bases and J 2 bases, leaving 16 bases between the germline ends. From germline, CDR1 is DFQATT and CDR2 SNEGSKA (reference sequence). In nucleotides, the CDR3 is TGCAGTGCTAGAGATAACGGACGGATGATTAACACTGAAGCTTTCTTT. Translated, it gives CSARDNGRMINTEAFF.

The V and J genes are TRBV20-1 and TRBJ1-2, with a weak D call TRBD1 (5 bases). This CDR3 is 13 amino acids long. V lost 0 bases to trimming and J lost 5 bases, with 10 bases between them. From germline, CDR1 is DFQATT and CDR2 SNEGSKA (reference sequence). The CDR3 sequence: CSARDRVRYGYTF. The CDR3 bases are TGCAGTGCTAGAGACAGGGTGAGGTATGGCTACACCTTC.

This sequence joins TRBV10-3 and TRBJ1-3; D remains unclear. Looked up from germline, CDR1 is ENHRY and CDR2 is SYGVKD. The CDR3 totals 15 residues. Trimming pared 6 bases from V and 0 bases from J, leaving 12 bases between. CDR3 protein: CAIRDGSSSGNTIYF. Written as DNA, the CDR3 is TGTGCCATCAGGGACGGGTCGAGCTCTGGAAACACCATATATTTT.

This clonotype has only a few counts. The rearrangement links TRBV6-2 or TRBV6-3 to TRBJ2-3; weak D call: TRBD1 (5 bases). V lost 1 base to trimming and J lost 2 bases, with 10 bases between them. Germline V gives CDR1 MNHEY, CDR2 SVGEGT. The CDR3 runs 15 residues. The CDR3 sequence: CASSYYPGPTDTQYF. The CDR3 DNA is TGTGCCAGCAGTTACTATCCAGGGCCCACAGATACGCAGTATTTT.

This chain joins TRBV9 and TRBJ1-3; 7 bases are shared with TRBD1. The trim removed 2 bases at V and 4 bases at J, leaving 6 bases unmatched. Germline V gene lookup returns CDR1 SGDLS and CDR2 YYNGEE. This CDR3 region has 15 residues. CDR3 loop: CASSVRGSGGNTIYF. The CDR3, as DNA: TGTGCCAGCAGCGTCAGGGGGAGTGGAGGAAACACCATATATTTT.

The chain recombines TRBV20-1 with TRBJ2-7; D not certain. CDR1 is DFQATT, CDR2 SNEGSKA, per germline (reference sequence). Trimming pared 5 bases from V and 7 bases from J, leaving 12 bases between. The CDR3 has 11 residues. The CDR3 nucleotides read TGCAGTGCTTCCGGGCGGTGGGAGCAGTACTTC. This translates into CSASGRWEQYF.

This clonotype was detected many times. V is TRBV5-1 and J is TRBJ2-1; D ambiguous. The CDR3 has 14 amino acids. V lost 2 bases to trimming and J lost 0 bases, with 6 bases between them. Germline values: CDR1 SGHRS, CDR2 YFSETQ. The chain's CDR3 is CASSFEDSYNEQFF. In DNA form, the CDR3 reads TGCGCCAGCAGCTTCGAGGACTCCTACAATGAGCAGTTCTTC.

The sample holds many counts of this clonotype. This chain links TRBV9 with TRBJ2-2; D call uncertain. In germline, CDR1 is SGDLS, CDR2 YYNGEE. Between the trimmed V and J ends, which lost 3 bases and 4 bases, there was a span of 16 bases. This CDR3 contains 16 residues. CDR3 protein: CASSARPTMGTGELFF. Written as DNA, the CDR3 is TGTGCCAGCAGCGCAAGGCCGACGATGGGCACCGGGGAGCTGTTTTTT.

This chain joins TRBV7-2 and TRBJ2-3, with D hard to call. Trimming pared 0 bases from V and 5 bases from J, leaving 6 bases between. The length of the CDR3 is 13 residues. Germline lookup yields CDR1 SGHTA and CDR2 FQGNSA. As DNA, the CDR3 is TGTGCCAGCAGCTTAGCCCGTGAAGATACGCAGTATTTT. Translated, it gives CASSLAREDTQYF.

The chain links TRBV3-1 to TRBJ2-7; D call uncertain. The CDR3 runs 15 residues. Germline V gives CDR1 LGHDT, CDR2 YNNKEL (reference sequence). V was shortened by 0 bases and J by 5 bases, with 14 bases between the two germline ends. The CDR3 DNA reads TGTGCCAGCAGCCAAGAGGGTCCCCTACTCGACGAGCAGTACTTC. This codes for CASSQEGPLLDEQYF.

This clonotype was seen more than once but under ten times. V is TRBV19 and J is TRBJ2-1, with 13 bases aligning to TRBD2. CDR3 size: 17 residues. The germline gives CDR1 LNHDA, CDR2 SQIVND (reference sequence). J lost 2 bases, V lost 10 bases, and 11 bases had no gene match. The CDR3 reads CATETSGRAPPYNEQFF. CDR3 coding DNA: TGTGCCACCGAAACTAGCGGGAGGGCCCCCCCCTACAATGAGCAGTTCTTC.

The chain carries TRBV5-1 and TRBJ2-3; D call uncertain. Trimming cost V 4 bases and J 4 bases, with 13 bases left between them. Germline CDR1 reads SGHRS; CDR2 reads YFSETQ. CDR3 size: 14 residues. CDR3 loop: CASSLIPEADTQYF. The DNA for the CDR3 is TGCGCCAGCAGCCTGATCCCTGAGGCAGATACGCAGTATTTT. The whole variable domain, filled in from reference TRBV5-1 and TRBJ2-3, reads KAGVTQTPRYLIKTRGQQVTLSCSPISGHRSVSWYQQTPGQGLQFLFEYFSETQRNKGNFPGRFSGRQFSNSRSEMNVSTLELGDSALYLCASSLIPEADTQYFGPGTRLTVL.

This clonotype was counted once. The J gene is TRBJ1-2, the V gene TRBV20-1; D is unresolved. Germline CDR1 is DFQATT and CDR2 is SNEGSKA (reference sequence). The CDR3 has 14 residues. The ends were cut back, 4 bases at V and 0 bases at J, with 12 bases in the middle. The CDR3 protein is CSATKDKTNYGYTF. The CDR3 nucleotides read TGCAGTGCTACTAAAGACAAGACTAACTATGGCTACACCTTC.

The gene calls are TRBV7-9 and TRBJ2-1; D may be TRBD2 (6 bases). V was shortened by 5 bases and J by 6 bases, with 11 bases between the two germline ends. There are 13 residues in the CDR3. In germline, CDR1 is SEHNR, CDR2 FQNEAQ (reference sequence). The CDR3 DNA reads TGTGCCAGCAGCCCAGGTAGCGGCAATGAGCAGTTCTTC. Protein product: CASSPGSGNEQFF.

This clonotype was detected only a few times. CDR3: CASSQDRSGGADIQYF. CDR3 sequence (DNA): TGCGCCAGCAGCCAAGATAGAAGCGGGGGGGCGGACATTCAGTACTTC. The chain has TRBV4-3 and TRBJ2-4; the match to TRBD2 covers 10 bases. The CDR3 is made up of 16 amino acids. V trimming: 0 bases; J trimming: 8 bases; junction bases outside the gene matches: 7. Per the germline V gene, CDR1 is LGHNA and CDR2 is YSLEER.

This sequence joins TRBV2 and TRBJ2-7, with TRBD1 identical over 12 bases. The CDR3 has 15 amino acids. Germline V gives CDR1 SNHLY, CDR2 FYNNEI. J lost 0 bases, V lost 5 bases, and 2 bases had no gene match. The CDR3 DNA sequence: TGTGCCAGCAGTCGGGACAGGGGGCTCTCCTACGAGCAGTACTTC. Its protein is CASSRDRGLSYEQYF. The full variable domain, rest sourced from reference TRBV2 and TRBJ2-7, is EPEVTQTPSHQVTQMGQEVILRCVPISNHLYFYWYRQILGQKVEFLVSFYNNEISEKSEIFDDQFSVERPDGSNFTLKIRSTKLEDSAMYFCASSRDRGLSYEQYFGPGTRLTVT.

The V and J genes are TRBV12-3 or TRBV12-4 and TRBJ2-1; D is uncertain. The CDR3 runs 15 residues. V gave up 0 bases and J gave up 0 bases, with 6 bases separating them. CDR3 sequence: CASSLAPSSYNEQFF. The CDR3 DNA reads TGTGCCAGCAGTTTAGCGCCCAGCTCCTACAATGAGCAGTTCTTC.

V and J are TRBV10-3 and TRBJ1-5; D gene ambiguous. The V and J ends lost 3 bases and 1 base respectively, with 10 bases between them. Germline loops: CDR1 ENHRY, CDR2 SYGVKD. This CDR3 contains 15 residues. The DNA of the CDR3 is TGTGCCATCAGTGACTCCGGGGTGAGCAATCAGCCCCAGCATTTT. Protein sequence: CAISDSGVSNQPQHF.

The chain is built from TRBV7-2 and TRBJ2-7; TRBD1 matches 8 bases. The germline CDR1 and CDR2 sequences are SGHTA and FQGNSA. J was trimmed by 3 bases and V by 2 bases; bases with no gene match: 6. The CDR3 runs to 15 residues. The CDR3 region has the DNA TGTGCCAGCAGCTTAAGGAGGGACAGGAACTACGAGCAGTACTTC. Protein product: CASSLRRDRNYEQYF.

The rearrangement uses TRBV5-5 and TRBJ1-1, with 7 nucleotides matching TRBD1. CDR1 is SGHKS and CDR2 is YYEKEE in the germline V gene (reference sequence). The CDR3 has 14 amino acids. Unmatched junction bases numbered 7, after V lost 4 bases and J lost 4 bases. CDR3 nucleotide sequence: TGTGCCAGCAGCACGGAGGGGGCACGCACTGAAGCTTTCTTT. Its protein product is CASSTEGARTEAFF.

The chain recombines TRBV28 with TRBJ1-4, with D maybe TRBD1 (5 bases). CDR3 length: 12 residues. Germline V lookup: CDR1 MDHEN, CDR2 SYDVKM. Trimming removed 8 bases from V and 7 bases from J, with 11 bases in between. The CDR3 spells CASGGGSEKLFF. As DNA, the CDR3 is TGTGCCAGCGGCGGGGGGAGTGAAAAACTGTTTTTT.

The chain uses TRBV28 and TRBJ2-2; 8 nucleotides agree with TRBD1. CDR3 size: 13 residues. The junction had 7 bases not matched to a gene; V was cut back by 11 bases and J by 5 bases. Per the germline V gene, CDR1 is MDHEN and CDR2 is SYDVKM. The CDR3 nucleotides are TGTGCCGGACAGGGCCCCCAAACCGGGGAGCTGTTTTTT. This codes for CAGQGPQTGELFF.

The chain recombines TRBV6-1 with TRBJ1-5; D is uncertain. This CDR3 region has 12 residues. The V end was cut by 8 bases, the J end by 3 bases, with 8 bases between. Germline V gene data show CDR1 as MNHNS and CDR2 as SASEGT. CDR3 sequence: CASGVLNQPQHF. The DNA for the CDR3 is TGTGCCAGCGGTGTCCTCAATCAGCCCCAGCATTTT.

This clonotype was recorded a few times. The chain is built from TRBV7-2 and TRBJ1-5; no clear D. This CDR3 region has 15 residues. Germline lookup yields CDR1 SGHTA and CDR2 FQGNSA. V was pared by 3 bases and J by 1 base, with 10 bases between. CDR3 in amino acids: CASSFWLGSNQPQHF. CDR3 sequence (DNA): TGTGCCAGCAGCTTCTGGCTGGGAAGCAATCAGCCCCAGCATTTT.

V is TRBV7-8 and J is TRBJ1-5; D unclear. V lost 5 bases and J 0 bases, leaving 11 bases between the germline ends. From germline, CDR1 is SGHVS and CDR2 FQNEAQ. This CDR3 has 15 amino acids. The CDR3 protein is CASSLRGSSNQPQHF. DNA of the CDR3: TGTGCCAGCAGCCTCCGAGGGAGTAGCAATCAGCCCCAGCATTTT.

As for this clonotype: The CDR3 ends on some other residue instead of the conserved phenylalanine or tryptophan, so this is likely a read error. This rearrangement joins TRBV6-5 to TRBJ1-4; no firm D call. CDR3 length: 13 amino acids. From germline, CDR1 is MNHEY and CDR2 SVGAGI. V was clipped by 8 bases and J by 4 bases, with 11 bases between them. CDR3: CASGGQINEKLFS. The CDR3 DNA reads as TGTGCCAGCGGTGGGCAGATTAATGAAAAACTGTTTTCT.

This clonotype was counted between two and nine times. This rearrangement joins TRBV7-9 to TRBJ1-4, with 7 bases lining up with TRBD1. Germline-derived CDR1 and CDR2 are SEHNR and FQNEAQ (reference sequence). The CDR3 is made up of 16 amino acids. V was pared by 5 bases and J by 7 bases, with 13 bases of the junction left unmatched. The CDR3 loop reads CASSPQGGGEGEKLFF. The CDR3 nucleotides read TGTGCCAGCAGCCCCCAGGGAGGGGGCGAGGGTGAAAAACTGTTTTTT.